The present TCR beta chain was sequenced within a study of cytomegalovirus exposure and HLA in healthy donors. The CDR3 is 15 amino acids. V shed 3 bases and J 7 bases; nucleotides not matched to a gene: 8. The germline V gene encodes CDR1 SGHDT and CDR2 YYEEEE. PCR amplification relied on 60 Vbeta primers (plus 13 Jbeta primers). Original handling: A later analysis counted 65 million to 90 million unique TCR beta chains, around 10 million shared. Measured with immunoSEQ multiplex PCR; TCRdb has only the in-frame clones, and not every one. V and J calls and clone size are as listed in that table; D and trimming were resolved from the DNA. The sample consists of approximately 60,000 clones, about 82% of them appearing once. In this sample, this clone is medium-sized.

Sequenced sample: PBMCs. J is TRBJ2-7 and V is TRBV5-6; TRBD1 matches 12 bases. The source is a young man in good health and CMV-seronegative. This chain's CDR3 is CASSSGGQGAAEQYF. CDR3 sequence (DNA): TGTGCCAGCAGCTCCGGGGGACAGGGGGCGGCTGAGCAGTACTTC. Drawing the rest from reference TRBV5-6 and TRBJ2-7, the complete variable domain is DAGVTQSPTHLIKTRGQQVTLRCSPKSGHDTVSWYQQALGQGPQFIFQYYEEEERQRGNFPDRFSGHQFPNYSSELNVNALLLGDSALYLCASSSGGQGAAEQYFGPGTRLTVT.